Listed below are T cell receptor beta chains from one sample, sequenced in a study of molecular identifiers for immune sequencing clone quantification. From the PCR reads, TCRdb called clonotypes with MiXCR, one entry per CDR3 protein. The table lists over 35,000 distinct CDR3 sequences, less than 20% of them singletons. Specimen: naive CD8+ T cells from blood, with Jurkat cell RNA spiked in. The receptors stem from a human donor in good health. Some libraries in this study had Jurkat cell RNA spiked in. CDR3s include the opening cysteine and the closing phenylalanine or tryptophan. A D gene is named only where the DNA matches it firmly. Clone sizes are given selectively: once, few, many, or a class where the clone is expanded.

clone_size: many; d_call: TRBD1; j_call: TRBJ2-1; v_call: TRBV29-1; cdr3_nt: TGCAGCGTTGAAGGGGGGGGACAGGGGGCCTATGAGCAGTTCTTC; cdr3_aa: CSVEGGGQGAYEQFF
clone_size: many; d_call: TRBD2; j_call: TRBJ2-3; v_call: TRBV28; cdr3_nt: TGTGCCAGCACCAGAGCGGGAGGGAGCACAGATACGCAGTATTTT; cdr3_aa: CASTRAGGSTDTQYF
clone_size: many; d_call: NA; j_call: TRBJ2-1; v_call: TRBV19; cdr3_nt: TGTGCCAGTAATAGCGGCTTAAGCTCCTACAATGAGCAGTTCTTC; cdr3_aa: CASNSGLSSYNEQFF
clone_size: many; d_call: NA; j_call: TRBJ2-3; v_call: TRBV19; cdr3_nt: TGTGCCAGTAACCGAGGAACGAGGTCCACAGATACGCAGTATTTT; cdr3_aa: CASNRGTRSTDTQYF
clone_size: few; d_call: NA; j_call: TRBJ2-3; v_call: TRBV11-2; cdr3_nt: TGTGCCAGCAGCGGTCAGGAGAGGGGACTTGAAGATACGCAGTATTTT; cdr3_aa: CASSGQERGLEDTQYF
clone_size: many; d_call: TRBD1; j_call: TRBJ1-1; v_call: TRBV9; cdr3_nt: TGTGCCAGCAGCGTAGATCCGGACAGGGTAACTGAAGCTTTCTTT; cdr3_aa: CASSVDPDRVTEAFF
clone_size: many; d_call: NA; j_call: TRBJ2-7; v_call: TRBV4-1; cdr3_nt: TGCGCCAGCAGCCAAGATGACCAGGCCTCCTACGAGCAGTACTTC; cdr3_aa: CASSQDDQASYEQYF
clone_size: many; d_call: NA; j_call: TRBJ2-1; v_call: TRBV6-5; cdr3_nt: TGTGCCAGCAGTTACTCTTACAGGGTGTTCCACAATGAGCAGTTCTTC; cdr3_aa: CASSYSYRVFHNEQFF
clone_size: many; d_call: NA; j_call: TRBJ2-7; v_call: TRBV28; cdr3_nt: TGTGCCAGCAGTTTACTAATCGGCACCTCGGCAGGCTACGAGCAGTACTTC; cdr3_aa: CASSLLIGTSAGYEQYF
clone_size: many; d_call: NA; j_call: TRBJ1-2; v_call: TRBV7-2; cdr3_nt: TGTGCCAGCAGCTTACCGGCGGATGGCTACACCTTC; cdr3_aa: CASSLPADGYTF
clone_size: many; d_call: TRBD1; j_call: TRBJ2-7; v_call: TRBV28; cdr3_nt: TGTGCCAGCAGTTTACGGTTCAAGGGGGCTTACGAGCAGTACTTC; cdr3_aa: CASSLRFKGAYEQYF
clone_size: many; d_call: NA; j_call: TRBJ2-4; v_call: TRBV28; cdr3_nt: TGTGCCAGCAGTTTACCAACGGATCTTGGGGGGGCCAAAAACATTCAGTACTTC; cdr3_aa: CASSLPTDLGGAKNIQYF
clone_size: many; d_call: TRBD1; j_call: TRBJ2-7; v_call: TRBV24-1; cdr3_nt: TGTGCCACCAGTGATAGGGGACAGGGGGCGCTTCCCTACCTAGCGGCCTCCTACGAGCAGTACTTC; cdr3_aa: CATSDRGQGALPYLAASYEQYF
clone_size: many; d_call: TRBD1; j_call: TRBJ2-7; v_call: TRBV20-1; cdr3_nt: TGCAGTGCTAACACTAGGAGGACAGGGAGCTCCTACGAGCAGTACTTC; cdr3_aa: CSANTRRTGSSYEQYF
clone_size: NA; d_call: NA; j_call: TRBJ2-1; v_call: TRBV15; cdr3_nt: TGTGCCACCAGCAGAGGGGAACAAATTTCCTACAATGAGCAGTTCTTC; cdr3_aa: CATSRGEQISYNEQFF
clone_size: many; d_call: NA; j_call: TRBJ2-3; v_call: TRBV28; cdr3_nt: TGTGCCAGCAGTTTGTTAATGTTAGATACGCAGTATTTT; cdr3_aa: CASSLLMLDTQYF
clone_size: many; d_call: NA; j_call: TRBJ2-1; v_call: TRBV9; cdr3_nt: TGTGCCAGCAGCGTAGTTCCAAGAAACTCCTACAATGAGCAGTTCTTC; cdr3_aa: CASSVVPRNSYNEQFF
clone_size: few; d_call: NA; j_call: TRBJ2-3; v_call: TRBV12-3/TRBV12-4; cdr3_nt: TGTGCCAGCAGTTTAGCCGTTGTCACAGATACGCAGTATTTT; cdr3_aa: CASSLAVVTDTQYF
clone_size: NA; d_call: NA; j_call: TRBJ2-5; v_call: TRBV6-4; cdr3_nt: TGTGCCAGCAGTGCTCAGCAAGAGACCCAGTACTTC; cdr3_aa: CASSAQQETQYF
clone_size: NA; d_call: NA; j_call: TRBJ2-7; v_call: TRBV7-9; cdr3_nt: TGTGCCAGCAGCTGGAACTACGAGCAGTACTTC; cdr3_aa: CASSWNYEQYF
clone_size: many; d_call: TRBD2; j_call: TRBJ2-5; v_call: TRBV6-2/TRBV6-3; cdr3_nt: TGTGCCAGCAGTTTGACTAGCGGGAGACAGTACCAAGAGACCCAGTACTTC; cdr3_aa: CASSLTSGRQYQETQYF
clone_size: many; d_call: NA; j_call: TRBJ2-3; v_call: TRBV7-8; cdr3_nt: TGTGCCAGCAGCACCGGGACATGGGCTTTTACGGATACGCAGTATTTT; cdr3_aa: CASSTGTWAFTDTQYF
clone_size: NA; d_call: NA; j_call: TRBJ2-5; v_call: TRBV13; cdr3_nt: TGTGCCAGCAGCTCCGGGATTCAAGAGACCCAGTACTTC; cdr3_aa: CASSSGIQETQYF
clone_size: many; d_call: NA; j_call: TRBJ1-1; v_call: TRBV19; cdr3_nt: TGTGCCAGTAGCTCAGGGTACACTGAAGCTTTCTTT; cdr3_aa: CASSSGYTEAFF
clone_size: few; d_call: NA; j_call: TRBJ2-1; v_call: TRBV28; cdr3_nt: TGTGCCAGCCTGACTGGGGGACTGGAGGACAATGAGCAGTTCTTC; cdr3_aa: CASLTGGLEDNEQFF
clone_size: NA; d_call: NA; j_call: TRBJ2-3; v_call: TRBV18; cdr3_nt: TGTGCCAGCTCACCAGAGACTAGTCCAGATACGCAGTATTTT; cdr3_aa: CASSPETSPDTQYF
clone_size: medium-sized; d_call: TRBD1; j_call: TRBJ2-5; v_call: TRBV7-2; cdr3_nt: TGTGCCAGCAGCTCCCCCGGGACAGAAGAGACCCAGTACTTC; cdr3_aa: CASSSPGTEETQYF
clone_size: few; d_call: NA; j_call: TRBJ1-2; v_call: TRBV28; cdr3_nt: TGTGCCAGCAAGGGGACCCGGTTCGATGGCTACACCTTC; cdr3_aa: CASKGTRFDGYTF
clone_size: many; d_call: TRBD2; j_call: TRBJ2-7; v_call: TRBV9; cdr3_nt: TGTGCCAGCAACCCCCTGGGAGGGCCCTTCGACGAGCAGTACTTC; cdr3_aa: CASNPLGGPFDEQYF
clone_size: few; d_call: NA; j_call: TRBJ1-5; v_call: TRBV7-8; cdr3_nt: TGTGCCAGCAGCTTACTTATTAGCAATCAGCCCCAGCATTTT; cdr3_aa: CASSLLISNQPQHF